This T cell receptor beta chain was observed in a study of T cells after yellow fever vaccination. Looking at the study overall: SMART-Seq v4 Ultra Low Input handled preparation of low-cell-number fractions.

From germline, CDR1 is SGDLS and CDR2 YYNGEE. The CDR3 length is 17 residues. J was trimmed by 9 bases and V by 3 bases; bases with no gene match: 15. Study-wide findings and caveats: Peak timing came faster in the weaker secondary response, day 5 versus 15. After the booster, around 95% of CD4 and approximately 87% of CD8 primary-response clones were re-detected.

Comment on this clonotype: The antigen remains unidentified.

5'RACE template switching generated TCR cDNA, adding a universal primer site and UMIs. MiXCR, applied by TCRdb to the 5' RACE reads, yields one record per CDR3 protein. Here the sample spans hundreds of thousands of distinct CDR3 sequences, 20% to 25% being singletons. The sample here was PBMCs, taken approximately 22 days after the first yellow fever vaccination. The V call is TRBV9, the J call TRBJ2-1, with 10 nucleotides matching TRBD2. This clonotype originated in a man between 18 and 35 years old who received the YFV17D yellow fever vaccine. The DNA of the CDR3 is TGTGCCAGCAGCGCCCATGGAAGCGGGGGGGCTTTTGTTGAGCAGTTCTTC. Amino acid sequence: CASSAHGSGGAFVEQFF.